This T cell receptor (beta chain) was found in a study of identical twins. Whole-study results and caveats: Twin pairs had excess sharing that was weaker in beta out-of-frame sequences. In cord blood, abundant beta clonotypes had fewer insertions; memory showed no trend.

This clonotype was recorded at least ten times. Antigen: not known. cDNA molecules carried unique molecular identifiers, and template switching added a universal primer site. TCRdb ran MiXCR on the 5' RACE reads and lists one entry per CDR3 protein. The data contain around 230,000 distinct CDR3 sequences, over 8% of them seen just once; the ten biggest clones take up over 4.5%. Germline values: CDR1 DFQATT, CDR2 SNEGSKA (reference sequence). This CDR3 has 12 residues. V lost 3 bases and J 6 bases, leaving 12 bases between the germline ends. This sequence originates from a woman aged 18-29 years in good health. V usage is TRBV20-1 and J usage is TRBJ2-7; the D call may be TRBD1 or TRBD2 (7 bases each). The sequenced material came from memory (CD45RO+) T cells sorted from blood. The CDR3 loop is CSASTGEGEQYF. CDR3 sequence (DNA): TGCAGTGCTAGTACAGGGGAGGGCGAGCAGTACTTC.